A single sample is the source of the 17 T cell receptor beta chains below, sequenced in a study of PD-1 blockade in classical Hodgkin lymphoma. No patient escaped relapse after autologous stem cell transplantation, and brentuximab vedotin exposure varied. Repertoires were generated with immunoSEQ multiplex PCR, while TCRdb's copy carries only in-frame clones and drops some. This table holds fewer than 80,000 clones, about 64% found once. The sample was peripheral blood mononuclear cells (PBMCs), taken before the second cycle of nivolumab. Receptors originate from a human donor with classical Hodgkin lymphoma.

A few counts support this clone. The CDR3 DNA is TGCGCCACCGATACTACGACAGACCCAGAAACTACCGGGGAGCTGTTTTTT. Its translation is CATDTTTDPETTGELFF. J is TRBJ2-2 and V is TRBV5-1; D is possibly TRBD1 (5 bases). This CDR3 comprises 17 residues. Trimming removed 9 bases from V and 5 bases from J, with 26 bases in between. Germline CDR1 reads SGHRS; CDR2 reads YFSETQ.

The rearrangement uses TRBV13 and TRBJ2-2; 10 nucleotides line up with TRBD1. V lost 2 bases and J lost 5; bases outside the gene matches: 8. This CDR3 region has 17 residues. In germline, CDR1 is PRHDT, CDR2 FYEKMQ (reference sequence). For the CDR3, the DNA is TGTGCCAGCAGCTTATACTGGGACAGGGGTGTGACCGGGGAGCTGTTTTTT. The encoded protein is CASSLYWDRGVTGELFF.

The CDR3 region has the DNA TGTGCCAGCATAAACAGGGCCTACAATGAGCAGTTCTTC. It codes for CASINRAYNEQFF. V and J are TRBV6-1 and TRBJ2-1, with D perhaps TRBD1 (6 bases). Deletions cut 7 bases from V and 2 bases from J, with 9 bases between. Germline lookup yields CDR1 MNHNS and CDR2 SASEGT. There are 13 residues in the CDR3.

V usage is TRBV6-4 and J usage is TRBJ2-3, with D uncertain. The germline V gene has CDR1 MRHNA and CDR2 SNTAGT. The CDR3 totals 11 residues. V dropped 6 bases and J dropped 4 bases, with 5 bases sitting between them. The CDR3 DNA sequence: TGTGCCAGCAGAAGCGCAGATACGCAGTATTTT. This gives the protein CASRSADTQYF.

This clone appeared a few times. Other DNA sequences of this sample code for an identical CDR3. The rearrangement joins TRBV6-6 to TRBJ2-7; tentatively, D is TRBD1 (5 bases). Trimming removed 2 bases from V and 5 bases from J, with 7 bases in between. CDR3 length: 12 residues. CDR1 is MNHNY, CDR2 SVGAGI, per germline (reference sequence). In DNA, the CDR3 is TGTGCCAGCAGTTACCGCAGGGACGAGCAGTACTTC. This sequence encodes CASSYRRDEQYF.

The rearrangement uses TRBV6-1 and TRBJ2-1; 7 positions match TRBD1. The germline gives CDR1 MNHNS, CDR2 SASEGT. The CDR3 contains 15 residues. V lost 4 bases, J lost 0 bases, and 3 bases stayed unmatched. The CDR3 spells CASSVGTASYNEQFF. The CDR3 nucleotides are TGTGCCAGCAGTGTAGGGACAGCCTCCTACAATGAGCAGTTCTTC.

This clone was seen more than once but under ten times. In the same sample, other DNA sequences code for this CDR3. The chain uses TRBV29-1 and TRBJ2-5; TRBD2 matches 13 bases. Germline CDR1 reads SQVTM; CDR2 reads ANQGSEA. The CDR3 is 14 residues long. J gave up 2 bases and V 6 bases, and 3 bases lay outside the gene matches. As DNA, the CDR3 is TGCAGCGTGGAGGGACTAGCGGGGCAAGAGACCCAGTACTTC. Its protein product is CSVEGLAGQETQYF.

The CDR3 bases are TGCGCCAGCAGTGAGCTAGCGGGCTCCTACAATGAGCAGTTCTTC. It specifies CASSELAGSYNEQFF. The chain links TRBV10-2 to TRBJ2-1; 8 positions match TRBD2. V was clipped by 2 bases and J by 0 bases; unmatched bases: 0. Germline CDR1 and CDR2: WSHSY and SAAADI. The CDR3 length is 15 residues.

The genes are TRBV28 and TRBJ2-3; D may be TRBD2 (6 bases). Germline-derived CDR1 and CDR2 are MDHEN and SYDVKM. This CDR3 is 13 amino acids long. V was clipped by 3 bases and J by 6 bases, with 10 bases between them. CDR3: CASSLRGPDTQYF. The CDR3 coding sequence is TGTGCCAGCAGTTTGCGGGGTCCCGATACGCAGTATTTT. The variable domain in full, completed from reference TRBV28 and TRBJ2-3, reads DVKVTQSSRYLVKRTGEKVFLECVQDMDHENMFWYRQDPGLGLRLIYFSYDVKMKEKGDIPEGYSVSREKKERFSLILESASTNQTSMYLCASSLRGPDTQYFGPGTRLTVL.

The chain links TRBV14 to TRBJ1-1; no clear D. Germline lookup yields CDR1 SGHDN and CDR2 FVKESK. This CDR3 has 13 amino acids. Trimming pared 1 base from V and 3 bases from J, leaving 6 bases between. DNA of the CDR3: TGTGCCAGCAGCCAAGCTAGGTACACTGAAGCTTTCTTT. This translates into CASSQARYTEAFF.

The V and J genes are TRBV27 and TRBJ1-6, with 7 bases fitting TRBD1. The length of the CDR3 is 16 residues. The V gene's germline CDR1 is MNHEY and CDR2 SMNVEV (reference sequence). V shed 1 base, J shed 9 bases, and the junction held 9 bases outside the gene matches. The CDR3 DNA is TGTGCCAGCAGTTTATATGGGACAGAGCTTATTTCACCCCTCCACTTT. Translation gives CASSLYGTELISPLHF.

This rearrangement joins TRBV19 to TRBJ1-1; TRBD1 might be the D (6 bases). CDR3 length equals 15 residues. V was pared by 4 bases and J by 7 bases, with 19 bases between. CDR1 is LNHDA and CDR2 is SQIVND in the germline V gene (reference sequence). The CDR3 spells CASSTGVQGFGEAFF. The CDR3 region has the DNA TGTGCCAGTAGTACAGGGGTACAGGGCTTCGGTGAAGCTTTCTTT.

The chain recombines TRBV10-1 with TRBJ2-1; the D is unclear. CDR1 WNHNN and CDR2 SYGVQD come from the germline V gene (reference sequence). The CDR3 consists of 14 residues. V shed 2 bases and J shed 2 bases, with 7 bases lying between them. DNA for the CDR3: TGCGCCAGCAGTGAGGAGTTAGCCTACAATGAGCAGTTCTTC. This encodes CASSEELAYNEQFF.

CDR3 in DNA: TGTGCCAGCAGCTTACGAGCGCAAGATACGCAGTATTTT. Residues: CASSLRAQDTQYF. This chain connects TRBV5-6 to TRBJ2-3; D not certain. CDR1 and CDR2 from the germline V gene are SGHDT and YYEEEE. There are 13 residues in the CDR3. V gave up 2 bases and J gave up 5 bases, with 9 bases separating them.

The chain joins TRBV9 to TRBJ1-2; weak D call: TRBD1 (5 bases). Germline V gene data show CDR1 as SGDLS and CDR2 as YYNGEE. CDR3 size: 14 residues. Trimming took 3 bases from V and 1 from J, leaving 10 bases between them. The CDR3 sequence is CASSETGGNYGYTF. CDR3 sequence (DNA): TGTGCCAGCAGCGAGACCGGGGGTAACTATGGCTACACCTTC.

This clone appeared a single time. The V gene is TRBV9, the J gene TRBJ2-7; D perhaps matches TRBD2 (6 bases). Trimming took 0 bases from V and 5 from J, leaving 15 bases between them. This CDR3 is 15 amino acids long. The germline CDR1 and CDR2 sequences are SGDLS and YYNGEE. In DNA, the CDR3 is TGTGCCAGCAGCGTAGGAACGGGAGAGTATAACGAGCAGTACTTC. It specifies CASSVGTGEYNEQYF.

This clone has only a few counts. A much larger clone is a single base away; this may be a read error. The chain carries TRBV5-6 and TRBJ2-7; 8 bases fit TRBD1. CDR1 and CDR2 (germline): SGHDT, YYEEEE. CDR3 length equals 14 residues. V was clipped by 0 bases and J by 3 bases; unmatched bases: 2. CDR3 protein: CASSLGTGNYEQYF. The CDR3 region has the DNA TGTGCCAGCAGCTTGGGGACAGGGAACTACGAGCAGTACTTC.